The source of this T cell receptor beta chain is a study of cytomegalovirus exposure and HLA in healthy donors. Study observations and caveats: CMV serostatus was the only recorded immune exposure for donors. Later work showed greater clonal expansion in HLA-associated TCR beta chains than in equally common others.

The PCR made use of 60 Vbeta and 13 Jbeta primers. TCRdb's copy holds only in-frame clones and misses some; the assay was immunoSEQ multiplex PCR. The sample yields 150,000 to 200,000 clones, over 60% seen once. As concerns this clone: As yet, its antigen is unknown.

V was pared by 7 bases and J by 4 bases, with 22 bases between. Germline V gene sequence: CDR1 LNHDA, CDR2 SQIVND (reference sequence). This CDR3 is built from 17 residues. The sequence was obtained from a male donor in good health and CMV-seronegative. The J gene is TRBJ2-2, the V gene TRBV19; D may be TRBD1 (5 bases). The sample comprised PBMCs. CDR3 nucleotide sequence: TGTGCCAGTAAATTTTCGTCCAGGGTCGGTTTCACCGGGGAGCTGTTTTTT. This codes for CASKFSSRVGFTGELFF.